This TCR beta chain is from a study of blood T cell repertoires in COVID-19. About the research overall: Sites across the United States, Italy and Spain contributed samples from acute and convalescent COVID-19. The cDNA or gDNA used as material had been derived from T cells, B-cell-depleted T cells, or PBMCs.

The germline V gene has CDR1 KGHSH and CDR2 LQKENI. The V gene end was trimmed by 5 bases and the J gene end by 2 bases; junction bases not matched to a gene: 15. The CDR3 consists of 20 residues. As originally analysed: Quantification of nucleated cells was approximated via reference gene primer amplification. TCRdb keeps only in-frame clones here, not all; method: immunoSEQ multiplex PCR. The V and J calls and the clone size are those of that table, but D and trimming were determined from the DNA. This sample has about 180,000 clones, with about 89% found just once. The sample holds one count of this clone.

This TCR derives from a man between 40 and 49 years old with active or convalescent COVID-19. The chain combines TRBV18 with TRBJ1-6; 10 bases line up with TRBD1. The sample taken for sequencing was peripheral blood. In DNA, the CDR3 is TGTGCCAGCTCAGCTACCCGGGACAGGGGAATGATGGCCTATAATTCACCCCTCCACTTT. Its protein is CASSATRDRGMMAYNSPLHF.